This T cell receptor (beta chain) originates from a study of blood T cell repertoires in COVID-19 (TCRdb year 2020). Regarding the complete study: Samples covering the acute and convalescent phases of COVID-19 were provided by collaborators in the United States, Italy and Spain. Samples came from the ongoing ImmuneRACE study (first 160 participants) plus 1,254 subjects from 6 global collaborators. The repertoires were released in a freely available public database meant as a resource for research on the immune response to SARS-CoV-2. The material from the prospective study consisted of cDNA or gDNA derived from T cells, B-cell-depleted T cells, or PBMCs. Where available, HLA class I and class II types were obtained from metadata supplied by the sample provider rather than from assay-based typing. Deeply sampled blood TCRbeta repertoires from subjects exposed to, actively infected with, or recovered from COVID-19 were included in the dataset. The sample metadata nearly always contained a de-identified subject ID, COVID-19 status, age in years and sex.

Study-wide conclusions, independent of this receptor: How much clinical and demographic metadata was included differed by source and by participant, and the metadata was provided uncurated.

V is reduced by 5 bases and J by 5 bases, leaving a spacing of 28 bases between them. There are 19 amino acids in the CDR3, from cysteine to phenylalanine inclusive. Only the CDR3 portion is preserved as DNA: 57 bases, with reading frame beginning at the first base. CDR1 and CDR2, looked up from the germline V gene (reference sequence), are MNHEY and SMNVEV. TCRbeta CDR3 regions were amplified from genomic DNA by means of the immunoSEQ Assay, a bias-controlled multiplex PCR. Per the source publication's procedure: The number of nucleated cells in each sample was estimated from the amplification of reference gene primers within the assay. To quantify the absolute abundance of each unique TCRbeta CDR3 rearrangement, sequence reads were collapsed and filtered. For each sample, productive Simpson clonality was calculated by taking the square root of Simpson's diversity index across productive rearrangements. The immuneACCESS repertoire file appears here via TCRdb, limited to in-frame rearrangements. These files lack a portion of the clones; in checked studies, under half of the deficit traces to unresolved V genes, and the cause of the others is not known. For V, J and clone size, that table is used; D and trimming come from the DNA. This sample has under 15,000 clones in its table, and approximately 74% of those were observed once. 5% to 6.5% of the sample is held by the ten biggest clonotypes.

One collaborating source in Seattle enrolled patients during active infection and followed them longitudinally through the course of disease. The collaborating institutions used their own protocols to collect whole blood in K2EDTA tubes. For TCRbeta analysis, collaborators shipped samples as frozen whole blood, isolated PBMCs, or DNA extracted from either of those sample types. Notes on this clone: The clone's antigen remains unknown. No much larger clonotype is one base removed from it; base qualities were not supplied.

The specimen sequenced was peripheral blood. The clonotype comes from a man aged 60 to 69 with COVID-19, enrolled during active disease. The chain employs TRBV27 and TRBJ1-5; matching of 6 bases hints at TRBD1 as the D gene. The CDR3 protein sequence reads: CASSPRGGARTERDQPQHF. The sequenced DNA is TGTGCCAGCAGTCCTAGGGGGGGGGCACGTACGGAAAGGGATCAGCCCCAGCATTTT.